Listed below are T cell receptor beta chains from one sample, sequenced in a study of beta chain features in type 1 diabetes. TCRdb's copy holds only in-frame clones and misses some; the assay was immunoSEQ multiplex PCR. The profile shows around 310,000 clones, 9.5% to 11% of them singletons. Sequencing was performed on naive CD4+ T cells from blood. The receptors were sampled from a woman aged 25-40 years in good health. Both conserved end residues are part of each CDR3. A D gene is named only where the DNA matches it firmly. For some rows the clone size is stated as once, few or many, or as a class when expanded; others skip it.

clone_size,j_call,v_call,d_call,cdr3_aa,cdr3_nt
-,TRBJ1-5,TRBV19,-,CASSIERVNQPQHF,TGTGCCAGTAGTATAGAACGGGTGAATCAGCCCCAGCATTTT
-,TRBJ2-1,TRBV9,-,CASSASRQIRSYNEQFF,TGTGCCAGCAGCGCGTCCAGACAGATTCGCTCCTACAATGAGCAGTTCTTC
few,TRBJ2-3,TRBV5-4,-,CASSFSGSSTDTQYF,TGTGCCAGCAGCTTTAGCGGCTCTAGCACAGATACGCAGTATTTT
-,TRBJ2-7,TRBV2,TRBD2,CANRLAGADEQYF,TGTGCCAACAGACTAGCGGGAGCCGACGAGCAGTACTTC
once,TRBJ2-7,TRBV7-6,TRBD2,CASSLGGQLAGVGEQYF,TGTGCCAGCAGCTTAGGAGGGCAACTAGCGGGAGTGGGCGAGCAGTACTTC
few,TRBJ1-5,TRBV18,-,CASSPGRQGQPQHF,TGTGCCAGCTCACCCGGCAGGCAGGGACAGCCCCAGCATTTT
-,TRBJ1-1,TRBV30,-,CAWGNRVSTEAFF,TGTGCCTGGGGAAACAGGGTTTCGACTGAAGCTTTCTTT
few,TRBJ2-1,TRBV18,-,CASSPADEQFF,TGTGCCAGCTCACCAGCAGATGAGCAGTTCTTC
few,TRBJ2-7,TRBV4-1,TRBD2,CASSQDRSGRPYEQYF,TGCGCCAGCAGCCAAGATCGGAGCGGGAGGCCTTACGAGCAGTACTTC
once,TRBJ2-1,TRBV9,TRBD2,CASGPYASGSYNEQFF,TGTGCCAGCGGACCCTACGCCAGCGGGAGTTACAATGAGCAGTTCTTC
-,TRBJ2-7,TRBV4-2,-,CASSQEELYEQYF,TGTGCCAGCAGCCAAGAGGAGCTGTACGAGCAGTACTTC
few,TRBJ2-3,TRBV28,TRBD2,CASSSTGTRRTDTQYF,TGTGCCAGCAGTTCGACCGGGACTAGACGCACAGATACGCAGTATTTT
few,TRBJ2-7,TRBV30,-,CAWAPSAYEQYF,TGTGCCTGGGCCCCTAGCGCGTACGAGCAGTACTTC
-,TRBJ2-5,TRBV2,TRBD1,CASSGDRGWETQYF,TGTGCCAGCAGTGGGGACAGGGGGTGGGAGACCCAGTACTTC
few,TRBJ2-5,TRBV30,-,CAWSVGGGAPETQYF,TGTGCCTGGAGTGTAGGGGGAGGGGCCCCGGAGACCCAGTACTTC
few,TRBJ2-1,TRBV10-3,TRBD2,CAISEPTSGLSYNEQFF,TGTGCCATCAGTGAGCCGACTAGCGGGCTCTCCTACAATGAGCAGTTCTTC
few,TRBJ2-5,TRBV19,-,CASRNYGSGETQYF,TGTGCCAGTCGAAACTACGGGAGTGGGGAGACCCAGTACTTC
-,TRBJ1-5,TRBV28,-,CASSRAGRGNQPQHF,TGTGCCAGCAGTAGGGCAGGGAGGGGTAACCAGCCCCAGCATTTT
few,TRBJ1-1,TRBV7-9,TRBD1,CASSTTGQDEAFF,TGTGCCAGCAGCACGACAGGGCAGGATGAAGCTTTCTTT
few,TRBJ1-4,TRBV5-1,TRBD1,CASSPYLGQGEEEKLFF,TGCGCCAGCAGCCCATACCTCGGACAGGGCGAAGAGGAAAAACTGTTTTTT
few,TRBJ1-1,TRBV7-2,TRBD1,CASSLYLGQGSTEAFF,TGTGCCAGCAGCTTATACTTGGGACAGGGTTCCACTGAAGCTTTCTTT
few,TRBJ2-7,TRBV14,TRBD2,CASSHTGRPYEQYF,TGTGCCAGCAGCCACACCGGGAGGCCCTACGAGCAGTACTTC
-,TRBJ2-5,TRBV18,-,CASSPRTVQETQYF,TGTGCCAGCTCACCACGTACAGTCCAAGAGACCCAGTACTTC
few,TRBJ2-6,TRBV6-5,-,CASSRTGLGANVLTF,TGTGCCAGCAGTCGAACAGGGCTTGGGGCCAACGTCCTGACTTTC
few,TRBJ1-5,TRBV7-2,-,CASSLRRDNQPQHF,TGTGCCAGCAGCTTACGGAGGGACAATCAGCCCCAGCATTTT
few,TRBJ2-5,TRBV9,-,CASSGSTGQETQYF,TGTGCCAGCAGCGGATCAACAGGCCAAGAGACCCAGTACTTC
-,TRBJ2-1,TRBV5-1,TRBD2,CASSPGLQTYEQFF,TGCGCCAGCAGCCCGGGACTACAAACCTATGAGCAGTTCTTC
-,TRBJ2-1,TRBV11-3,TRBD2,CASSLAGGSSYNEQFF,TGTGCCAGCAGCTTAGCGGGGGGGAGCTCCTACAATGAGCAGTTCTTC
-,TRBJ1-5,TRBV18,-,CASSTQGGQPQHF,TGTGCCAGCTCAACACAGGGAGGGCAGCCCCAGCATTTT
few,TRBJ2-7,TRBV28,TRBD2,CASGLAGGPLPYEQYF,TGTGCCAGCGGGCTAGCGGGAGGTCCCTTACCCTACGAGCAGTACTTC
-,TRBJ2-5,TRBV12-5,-,CASGLSLGHLQETQYF,TGTGCTAGTGGTTTGAGTCTGGGACACCTACAAGAGACCCAGTACTTC
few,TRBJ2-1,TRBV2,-,CASSEVSGDNEQFF,TGTGCCAGCAGTGAAGTTAGCGGAGACAATGAGCAGTTCTTC
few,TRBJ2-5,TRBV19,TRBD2,CASSILAGREQETQYF,TGTGCCAGTAGTATACTAGCGGGCCGAGAACAAGAGACCCAGTACTTC